This T cell receptor beta chain was documented in a study of shared clonotypes between healthy human individuals (dated by TCRdb to the early 2020s). Turning to the overall study: Three men and a couple of women, aged 18 to 49 years, made up the cohort. Different laboratories and diverse techniques were used to prepare libraries and sequence TCR repertoires, to increase sequencing depth and limit assay-specific biases. Leukapheresis yielded between about 0.85 and 9.5 billion PBMCs per donor. To estimate repertoire size and how much clonotypes are shared between individuals, the study performed deep sequencing of blood TCR repertoires from five healthy adults.

Including the terminal cysteine and phenylalanine, the CDR3 comprises 14 residues. The DNA shown is the 42-base CDR3, in frame from base 1. The junction shows trimming of 4 bases on V and 5 bases on J, and the gene matches do not reach 0 bases of it. The germline V gene specifies MRHNA as CDR1 and SNTAGT as CDR2. The donors were healthy, HIV-negative adults who had no recently reported acute infections or vaccinations. Every donor was a Caucasian adult residing in Nashville, Tennessee, USA. For unsorted samples, approximately 81 million PBMCs were counted, and genomic DNA was extracted using the QIAamp DNA Blood Mini kit. Blood was collected by leukapheresis, and PBMCs were isolated by Ficoll-Histopaque density gradient centrifugation and then cryopreserved in liquid nitrogen vapor phase. This clone was seen many times. This clone's antigen is unknown. This may arise from a read error, as a much more abundant clone is one base away.

Results and caveats for the whole study, not just this receptor: Pairwise subsampling led to the expectation that sequencing depth would affect the degree of clonotype sharing among donors. The genetic and exposure-history diversity represented was limited by the small number of donors. Only blood was sampled, and tissue TCR repertoires likely differ from those in blood.

Using the deep immunoSEQ assay, multiplex PCR amplified TCR CDR3 regions from genomic DNA. Extracted genomic DNA from each cell subset was distributed evenly across all wells of several immunoSEQ 96-well plates, and each plate was treated as a replicate. For unsorted PBMC, around 290 ng of genomic DNA, equivalent to 25,000 to 35,000 T cell genomes, went into each replicate PCR. Ten immunoSEQ deep assay plates were used to sequence unsorted PBMC genomic DNA. The purified libraries were quantified using a Qubit 3.0 fluorometer, sized with a Bioanalyzer 2100, and then quantified again using the KAPA Library Quantification kit. Every immunoSEQ 96-well plate was sequenced on a dedicated single-read 150-cycle Illumina NextSeq 550 flow cell. Turning to the authors' computational methods: Because the immunoSEQ output held only junctional sequences and lacked quality scores, the filtering could not match the filtering applied to full-length reads. To assign V/J genes and CDR3, sequences were annotated against IMGT germline references using PyIR, a Python wrapper for IgBLAST v1.9. Reads were removed for weak V/J assignments (E-value above 1e-6), missing CDR3, stop codons, out-of-frame junctions, or ambiguous translated residues. V3J clonotypes were defined as sequences sharing an identical inferred V gene, J gene, and CDR3 amino acid sequence. To compute the percentage overlap between repertoires, the number of shared unique clonotypes was divided by the size of the smaller repertoire. Three approaches were used to assess repertoire richness: RTK rarefaction, the Chao1 estimator, and Recon v2.1 estimates of unobserved clonotypes. Here the immuneACCESS table is served through TCRdb, limited to in-frame sequences with V and J called. Missing clones are a known gap in these copies; in checked studies unresolved V genes cover under half, and the rest lacks a known reason. V and J calls and clone size follow that table, whereas D and trimming were derived from the DNA. The sample table contains around 500,000 clones; only one count was recorded for approximately 79% of them. Approximately 12% of the sample is taken by the ten largest.

What was sequenced was PBMCs. The chain was built from TRBV6-4 and TRBJ2-3, with 13 junctional bases fitting TRBD2. The receptor comes from a woman between 40 and 55 years old in good health. Some clones in this sample may be carry-over from other donors' samples. In nucleotides, the sequence is TGTGCCAGCAGTGGACTAGCGGGAGGAGATACGCAGTATTTT. Protein translation: CASSGLAGGDTQYF.